This T cell receptor beta chain was observed in a study of shared clonotypes between healthy human individuals. Study observations and caveats: Between a handful of donors, naive CD4 clonotypes were shared at a level of about 5.3%.

CD45RO-negative, CCR7-selected cells formed the naive CD8 fraction, which excluded terminally differentiated effector memory CD45RA+ cells. A remark on this clone: Its antigen is unidentified.

Each subset's genomic DNA was shared equally among a number of immunoSEQ plates. Each PCR replicate from the sorted subsets contained around 0.2 ug DNA, which is tens of thousands of T cell genomes. TCRdb's copy holds only in-frame clones and misses some; the assay was immunoSEQ multiplex PCR. The data show about 2 million clones, roughly 94% seen once. Unmatched junction bases numbered 5, after V lost 2 bases and J lost 5 bases. Germline-derived CDR1 and CDR2 are GTSNPN and SVGIG (reference sequence). The CDR3 is 14 amino acids. V gene TRBV30 combines with J gene TRBJ2-5; 10 bases line up with TRBD2. Sequences were obtained from naive CD8+ T cells sorted from blood. The receptor was derived from a man younger than 35 in good health. The CDR3 sequence: CAWSLGSGGETQYF. DNA of the CDR3: TGTGCCTGGAGTTTAGGTAGCGGGGGGGAGACCCAGTACTTC.